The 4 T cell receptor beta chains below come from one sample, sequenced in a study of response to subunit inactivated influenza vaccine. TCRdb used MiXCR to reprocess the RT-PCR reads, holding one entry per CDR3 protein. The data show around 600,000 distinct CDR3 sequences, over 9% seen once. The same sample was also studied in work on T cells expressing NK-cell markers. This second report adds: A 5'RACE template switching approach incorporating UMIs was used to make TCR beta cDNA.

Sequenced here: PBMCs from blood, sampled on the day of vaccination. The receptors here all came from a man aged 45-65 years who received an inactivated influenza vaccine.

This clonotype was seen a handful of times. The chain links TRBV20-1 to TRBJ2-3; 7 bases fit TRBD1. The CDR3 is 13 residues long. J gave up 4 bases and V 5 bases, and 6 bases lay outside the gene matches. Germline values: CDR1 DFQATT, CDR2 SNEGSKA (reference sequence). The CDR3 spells CSAPQGYPDTQYF. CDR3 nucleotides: TGCAGTGCTCCACAGGGGTACCCAGATACGCAGTATTTT.

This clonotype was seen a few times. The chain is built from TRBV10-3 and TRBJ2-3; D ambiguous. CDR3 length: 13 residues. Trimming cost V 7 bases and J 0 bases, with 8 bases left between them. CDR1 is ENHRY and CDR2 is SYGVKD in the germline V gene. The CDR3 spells CAIKSTSTDTQYF. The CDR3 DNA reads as TGTGCCATCAAATCCACTAGCACAGATACGCAGTATTTT.

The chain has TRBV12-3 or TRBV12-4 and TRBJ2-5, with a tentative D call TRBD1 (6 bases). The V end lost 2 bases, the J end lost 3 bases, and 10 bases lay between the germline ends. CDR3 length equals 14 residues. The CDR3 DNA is TGTGCCAGCAGTTTACGGTACAGGGAAGAGACCCAGTACTTC. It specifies CASSLRYREETQYF.

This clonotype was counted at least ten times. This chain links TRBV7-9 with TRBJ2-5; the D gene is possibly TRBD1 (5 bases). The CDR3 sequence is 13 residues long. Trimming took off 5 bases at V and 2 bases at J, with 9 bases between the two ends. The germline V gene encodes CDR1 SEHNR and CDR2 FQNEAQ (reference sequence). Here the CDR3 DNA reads TGTGCCAGCAGCCGACAGATTCAAGAGACCCAGTACTTC. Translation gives CASSRQIQETQYF.